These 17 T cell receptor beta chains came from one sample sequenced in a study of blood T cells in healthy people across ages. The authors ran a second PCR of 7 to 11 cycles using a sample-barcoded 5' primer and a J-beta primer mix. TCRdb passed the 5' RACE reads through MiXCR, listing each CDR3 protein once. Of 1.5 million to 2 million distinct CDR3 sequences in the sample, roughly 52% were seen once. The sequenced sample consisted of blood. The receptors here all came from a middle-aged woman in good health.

The CDR3 sequence is CASSLGSYKEQFF. CDR3 nucleotides: TGTGCCAGCAGCTTAGGGTCTTATAAAGAGCAGTTCTTC. The genes are TRBV13 and TRBJ2-1; D remains unclear. In germline, CDR1 is PRHDT, CDR2 FYEKMQ (reference sequence). Trimming removed 0 bases at V and 10 bases at J, with 10 bases between. The CDR3 runs to 13 residues.

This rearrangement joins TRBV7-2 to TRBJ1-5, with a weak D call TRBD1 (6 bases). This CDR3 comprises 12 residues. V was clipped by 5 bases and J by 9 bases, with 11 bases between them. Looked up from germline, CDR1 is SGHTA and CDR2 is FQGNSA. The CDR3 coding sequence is TGTGCCAGCAGCGTCGGGGGCCCGCCCCAGCATTTT. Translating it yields CASSVGGPPQHF.

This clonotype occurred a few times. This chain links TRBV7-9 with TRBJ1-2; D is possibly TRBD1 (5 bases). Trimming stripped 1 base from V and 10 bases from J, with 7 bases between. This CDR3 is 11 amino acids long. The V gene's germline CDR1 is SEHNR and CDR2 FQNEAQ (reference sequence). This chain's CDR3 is CASSLGGPYTF. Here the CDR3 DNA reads TGTGCCAGCAGCTTAGGGGGACCCTACACCTTC.

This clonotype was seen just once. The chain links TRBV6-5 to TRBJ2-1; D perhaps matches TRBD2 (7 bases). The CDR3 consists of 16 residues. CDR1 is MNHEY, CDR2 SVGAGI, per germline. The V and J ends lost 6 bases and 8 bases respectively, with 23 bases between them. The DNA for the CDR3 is TGTGCCAGCAGCCAGGAGGGTTGGGGGGGCCCCGATGAGCAGTTCTTC. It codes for CASSQEGWGGPDEQFF.

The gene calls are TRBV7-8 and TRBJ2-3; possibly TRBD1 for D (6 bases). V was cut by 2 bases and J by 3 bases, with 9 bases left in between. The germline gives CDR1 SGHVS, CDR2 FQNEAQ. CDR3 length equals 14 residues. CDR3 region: CASSLTGMTDTQYF. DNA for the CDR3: TGTGCCAGCAGCTTAACAGGGATGACAGATACGCAGTATTTT.

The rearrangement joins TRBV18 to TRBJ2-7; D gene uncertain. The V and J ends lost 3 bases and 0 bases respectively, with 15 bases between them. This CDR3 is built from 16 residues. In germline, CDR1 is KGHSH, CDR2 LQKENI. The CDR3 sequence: CASSPVVGRVSYEQYF. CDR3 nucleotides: TGTGCCAGCTCACCGGTCGTAGGCAGAGTCTCCTACGAGCAGTACTTC.

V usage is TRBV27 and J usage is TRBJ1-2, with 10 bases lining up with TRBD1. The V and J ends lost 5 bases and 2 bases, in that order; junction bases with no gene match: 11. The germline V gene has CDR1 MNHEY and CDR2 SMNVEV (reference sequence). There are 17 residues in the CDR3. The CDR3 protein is CASSLRGQGITNYGYTF. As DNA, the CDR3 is TGTGCCAGCAGTCTCAGGGGACAGGGGATTACAAACTATGGCTACACCTTC.

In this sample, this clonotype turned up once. CDR3 sequence: CASSVIGRHNEQFF. Here the CDR3 DNA reads TGTGCCAGCAGCGTGATCGGGAGACACAATGAGCAGTTCTTC. V and J are TRBV7-8 and TRBJ2-1, with D possibly being TRBD2 (6 bases). Deletions cut 5 bases from V and 5 bases from J, with 13 bases between. The CDR3 is 14 amino acids. CDR1 and CDR2 from the germline V gene are SGHVS and FQNEAQ.

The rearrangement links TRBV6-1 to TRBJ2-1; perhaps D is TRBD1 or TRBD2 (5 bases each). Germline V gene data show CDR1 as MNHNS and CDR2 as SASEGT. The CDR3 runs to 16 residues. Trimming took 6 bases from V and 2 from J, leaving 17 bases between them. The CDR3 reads CASRGTERLPYNEQFF. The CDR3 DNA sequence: TGTGCCAGCAGGGGGACGGAGCGATTGCCCTACAATGAGCAGTTCTTC.

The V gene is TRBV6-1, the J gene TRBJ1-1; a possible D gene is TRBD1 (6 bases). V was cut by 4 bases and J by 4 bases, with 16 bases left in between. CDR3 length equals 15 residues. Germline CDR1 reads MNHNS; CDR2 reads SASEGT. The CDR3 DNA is TGTGCCAGCAGTGCTCAGACAGGTGGTAGCACTGAAGCTTTCTTT. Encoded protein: CASSAQTGGSTEAFF.

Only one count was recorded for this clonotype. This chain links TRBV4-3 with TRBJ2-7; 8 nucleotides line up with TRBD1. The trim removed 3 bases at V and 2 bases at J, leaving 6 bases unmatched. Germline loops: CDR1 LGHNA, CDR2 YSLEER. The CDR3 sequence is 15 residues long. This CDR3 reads CASSQDRVPTYEQYF. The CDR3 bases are TGCGCCAGCAGCCAGGACAGGGTGCCCACCTACGAGCAGTACTTC.

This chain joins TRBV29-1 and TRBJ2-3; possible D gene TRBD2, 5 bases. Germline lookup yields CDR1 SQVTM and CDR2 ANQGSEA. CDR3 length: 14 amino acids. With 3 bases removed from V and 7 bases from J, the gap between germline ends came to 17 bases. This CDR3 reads CSVDERAVDHTQYF. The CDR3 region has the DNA TGCAGCGTTGACGAGAGGGCAGTTGATCATACGCAGTATTTT.

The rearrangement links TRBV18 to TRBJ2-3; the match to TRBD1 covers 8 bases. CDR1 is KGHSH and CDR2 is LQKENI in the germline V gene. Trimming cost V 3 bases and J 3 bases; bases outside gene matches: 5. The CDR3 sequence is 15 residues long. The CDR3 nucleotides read TGTGCCAGCTCACCCGAGCAGGGGGCGACAGATACGCAGTATTTT. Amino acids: CASSPEQGATDTQYF.

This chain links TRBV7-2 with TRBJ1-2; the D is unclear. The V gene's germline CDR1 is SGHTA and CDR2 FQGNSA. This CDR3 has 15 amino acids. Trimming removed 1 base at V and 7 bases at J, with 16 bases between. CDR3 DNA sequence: TGTGCCAGCAGCTTAGAAGGTCCCTCACGAAGTGGCTACACCTTC. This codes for CASSLEGPSRSGYTF.

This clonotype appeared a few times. CDR3 loop: CSVVNPDVTYEQYF. CDR3 nucleotide sequence: TGCAGCGTTGTTAACCCGGACGTCACCTACGAGCAGTACTTC. The chain has TRBV29-1 and TRBJ2-7; no reliable D call. CDR3 length equals 14 residues. V dropped 4 bases and J dropped 2 bases, with 15 bases sitting between them. Germline loops: CDR1 SQVTM, CDR2 ANQGSEA.

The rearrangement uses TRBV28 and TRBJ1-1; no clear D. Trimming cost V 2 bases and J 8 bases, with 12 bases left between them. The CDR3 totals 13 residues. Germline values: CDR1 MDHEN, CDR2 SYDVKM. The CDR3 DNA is TGTGCCAGCAGTTTACCGGGCCCTACCGAAGCTTTCTTT. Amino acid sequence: CASSLPGPTEAFF.

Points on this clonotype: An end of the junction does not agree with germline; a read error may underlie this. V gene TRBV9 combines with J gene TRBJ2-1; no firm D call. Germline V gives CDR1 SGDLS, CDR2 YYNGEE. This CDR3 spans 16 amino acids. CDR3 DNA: TGTGCCAGCAGCGTAGTTCCCACAAGCTCCTACAATGAGCAGTCCTTC. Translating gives CASSVVPTSSYNEQSF.